This T cell receptor beta chain was retrieved from a study of T cells in Graves' hyperthyroidism and ophthalmopathy. Overall study context: Before any treatment, at initial diagnosis, peripheral blood was collected.

This CDR3 spans 12 amino acids. Trimming cost V 2 bases and J 0 bases, with 0 bases left between them. Germline V gene lookup returns CDR1 KGHDR and CDR2 SFDVKD. This clonotype was seen repeatedly, ten times or more. Amplification yielded TCR beta CDR3 regions, with RNA transcripts as the source. The TCR CDR3 was amplified in a first-round RT-PCR using the HTBI primer set. From the multiplex PCR reads, TCRdb called clonotypes with MiXCR, one entry per CDR3 protein. The table has 130,000 or so distinct CDR3 sequences, approximately 20% seen once. The sequencing input was blood. V usage is TRBV24-1 and J usage is TRBJ2-5; D gene uncertain. This sequence originates from a woman between 50 and 59 years old with Graves' hyperthyroidism that later progressed to Graves' ophthalmopathy. The CDR3 coding sequence is TGTGCCACCAGTGATTACCAAGAGACCCAGTACTTC. Translated, it gives CATSDYQETQYF.